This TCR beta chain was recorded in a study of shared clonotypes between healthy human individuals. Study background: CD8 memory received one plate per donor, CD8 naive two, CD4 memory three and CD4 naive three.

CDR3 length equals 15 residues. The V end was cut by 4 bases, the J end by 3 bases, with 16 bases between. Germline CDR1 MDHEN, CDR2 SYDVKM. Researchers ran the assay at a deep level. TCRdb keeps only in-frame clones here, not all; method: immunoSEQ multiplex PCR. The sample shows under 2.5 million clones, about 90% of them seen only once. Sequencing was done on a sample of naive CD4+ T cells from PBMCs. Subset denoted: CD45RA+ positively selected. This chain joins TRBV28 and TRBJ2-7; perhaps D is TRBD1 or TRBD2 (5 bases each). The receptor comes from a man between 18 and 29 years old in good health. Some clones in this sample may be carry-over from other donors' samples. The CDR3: CASSSQPGPVYEQYF. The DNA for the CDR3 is TGTGCCAGCAGTTCTCAACCGGGACCCGTCTACGAGCAGTACTTC.